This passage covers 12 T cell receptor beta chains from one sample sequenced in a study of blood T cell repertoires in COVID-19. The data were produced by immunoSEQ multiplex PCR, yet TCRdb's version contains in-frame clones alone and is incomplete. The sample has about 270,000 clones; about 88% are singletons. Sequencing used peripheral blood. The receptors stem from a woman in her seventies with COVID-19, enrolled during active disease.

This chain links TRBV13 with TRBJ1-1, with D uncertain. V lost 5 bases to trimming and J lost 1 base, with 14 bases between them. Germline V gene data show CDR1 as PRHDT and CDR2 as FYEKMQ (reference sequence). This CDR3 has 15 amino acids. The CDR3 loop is CASSQIMGENTEAFF. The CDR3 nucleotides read TGTGCCAGCAGCCAAATAATGGGCGAGAACACTGAAGCTTTCTTT.

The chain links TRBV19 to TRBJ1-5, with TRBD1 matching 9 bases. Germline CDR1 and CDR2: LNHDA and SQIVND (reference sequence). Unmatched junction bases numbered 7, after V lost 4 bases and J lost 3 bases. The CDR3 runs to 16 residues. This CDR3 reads CASSTRTGENNQPQHF. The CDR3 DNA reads TGTGCCAGTAGTACTCGGACAGGGGAAAACAATCAGCCCCAGCATTTT.

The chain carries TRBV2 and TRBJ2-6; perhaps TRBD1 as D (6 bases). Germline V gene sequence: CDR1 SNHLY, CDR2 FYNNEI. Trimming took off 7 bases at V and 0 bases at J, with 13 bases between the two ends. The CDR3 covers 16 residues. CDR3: CASTKDSLSGANVLTF. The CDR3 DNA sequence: TGTGCCAGCACCAAGGACAGCCTCTCTGGGGCCAACGTCCTGACTTTC.

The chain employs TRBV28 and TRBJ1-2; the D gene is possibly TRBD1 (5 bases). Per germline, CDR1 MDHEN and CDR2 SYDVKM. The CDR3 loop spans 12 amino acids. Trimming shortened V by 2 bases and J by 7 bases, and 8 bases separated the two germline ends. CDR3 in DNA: TGTGCCAGCAGTTTACGTCAGGGTGGCTACACCTTC. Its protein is CASSLRQGGYTF.

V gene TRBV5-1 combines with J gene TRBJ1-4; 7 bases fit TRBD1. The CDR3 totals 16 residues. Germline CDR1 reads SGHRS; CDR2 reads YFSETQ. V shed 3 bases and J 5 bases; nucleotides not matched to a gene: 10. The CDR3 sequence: CASSSDRPGGNEKLFF. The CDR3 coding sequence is TGCGCCAGCAGCTCCGATCGGCCAGGGGGGAATGAAAAACTGTTTTTT.

CDR3 coding DNA: TGCGCCAGCAGCTACCTAGACGGGAGAGACAATGAGCAGTTCTTC. This sequence encodes CASSYLDGRDNEQFF. The J gene is TRBJ2-1, the V gene TRBV5-1, with D possibly being TRBD2 (6 bases). Germline V gene lookup returns CDR1 SGHRS and CDR2 YFSETQ. The V end was cut by 3 bases, the J end by 5 bases, with 15 bases between. There are 15 residues in the CDR3.

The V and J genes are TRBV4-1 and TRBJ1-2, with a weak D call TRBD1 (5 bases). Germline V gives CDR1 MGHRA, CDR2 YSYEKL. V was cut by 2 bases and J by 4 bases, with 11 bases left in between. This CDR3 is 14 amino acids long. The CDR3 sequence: CASSQPGTFYGYTF. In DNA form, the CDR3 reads TGCGCCAGCAGCCAACCCGGGACTTTCTATGGCTACACCTTC.

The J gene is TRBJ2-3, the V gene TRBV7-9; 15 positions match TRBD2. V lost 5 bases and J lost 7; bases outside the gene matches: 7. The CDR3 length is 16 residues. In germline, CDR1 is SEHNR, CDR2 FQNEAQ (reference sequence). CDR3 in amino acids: CASSGGLAGGLNTQYF. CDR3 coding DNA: TGTGCCAGCAGCGGAGGACTAGCGGGGGGGCTCAATACGCAGTATTTT.

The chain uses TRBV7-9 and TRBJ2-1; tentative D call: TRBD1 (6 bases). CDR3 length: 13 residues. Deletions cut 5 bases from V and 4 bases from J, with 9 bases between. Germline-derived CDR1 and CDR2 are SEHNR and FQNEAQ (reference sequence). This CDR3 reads CASSATGYNEQFF. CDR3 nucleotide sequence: TGTGCCAGCAGCGCTACAGGGTACAATGAGCAGTTCTTC.

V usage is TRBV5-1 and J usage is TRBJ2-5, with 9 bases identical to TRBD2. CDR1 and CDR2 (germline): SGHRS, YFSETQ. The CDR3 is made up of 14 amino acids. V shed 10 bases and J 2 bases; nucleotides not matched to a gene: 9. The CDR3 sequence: CAYRRGGRQETQYF. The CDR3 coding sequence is TGCGCCTACCGGCGGGGGGGCCGACAAGAGACCCAGTACTTC.

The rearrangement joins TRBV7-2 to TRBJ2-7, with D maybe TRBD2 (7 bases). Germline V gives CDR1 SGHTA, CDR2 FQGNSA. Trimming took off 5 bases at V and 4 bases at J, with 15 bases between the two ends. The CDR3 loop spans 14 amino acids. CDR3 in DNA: TGTGCCAGCAGCCTGGGGGCGGGGGCGTACGAGCAGTACTTC. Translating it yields CASSLGAGAYEQYF.

The CDR3 region is CASSLTSGGETQYF. As DNA, the CDR3 is TGCGCCAGCAGCTTGACTAGCGGGGGAGAGACCCAGTACTTC. The rearrangement links TRBV5-1 to TRBJ2-5, with 11 bases that match TRBD2. Germline V gives CDR1 SGHRS, CDR2 YFSETQ. The CDR3 totals 14 residues. V shed 1 base, J shed 4 bases, and the junction held 0 bases outside the gene matches. The variable domain in full, completed from reference TRBV5-1 and TRBJ2-5, reads KAGVTQTPRYLIKTRGQQVTLSCSPISGHRSVSWYQQTPGQGLQFLFEYFSETQRNKGNFPGRFSGRQFSNSRSEMNVSTLELGDSALYLCASSLTSGGETQYFGPGTRLLVL.